This TCR beta chain was documented in a study of tumor-infiltrating lymphocytes in localized non-small cell lung cancer. This CDR3 spans 15 amino acids. Germline CDR1 reads MNHNY; CDR2 reads SVGAGI (reference sequence). V dropped 6 bases and J dropped 7 bases, with 19 bases sitting between them. Assay used: immunoSEQ multiplex PCR; TCRdb lists only in-frame clones, some missing. The sample contains around 5,300 clones, roughly 66% of which appear only once. The sequenced sample consisted of uninvolved lung tissue not adjacent to the tumor. The chain has TRBV6-6 and TRBJ2-1; possible D gene TRBD2, 5 bases. The receptor was derived from a human donor with non-small cell lung cancer. CDR3 coding DNA: TGTGCCAGCAGGCCTTCGGGATCAAGCGTTAATGAGCAGTTCTTC. It codes for CASRPSGSSVNEQFF.